The rows below give T cell receptor beta chains drawn from one sample of a study of CD8 T cells in ankylosing spondylitis. In TCRdb, the 5' RACE reads were re-called with MiXCR into one record per CDR3 protein. The table includes around 300,000 distinct CDR3 sequences, about 15% detected once. The sample was blood, either unsorted or a sorted T cell fraction (not recorded which). These TCRs come from a male donor with ankylosing spondylitis or in good health (not recorded which). CDR3s include the opening cysteine and the closing phenylalanine or tryptophan. D genes are given only for firm matches. Rows may omit the clone size; those that give it use once, few, many or a size class.

abundance,d_gene,j_gene,v_gene,CDR3nt,CDR3aa
few,.,TRBJ2-1,TRBV4-1,TGCGCCAGCAGCCAAGGGGTACTACCCGACAATGAGCAGTTCTTC,CASSQGVLPDNEQFF
.,.,TRBJ1-2,TRBV12-3/TRBV12-4,TGTGCCAGCAGTGCCGCACTGAGGAACTATGGCTACACCTTC,CASSAALRNYGYTF
few,.,TRBJ2-2,TRBV9,TGTGCCAGCAGCGTAGACGGGGAGCTGTTTTTT,CASSVDGELFF
.,.,TRBJ2-3,TRBV6-1,TGTGCCAGCAGTTGGGGGTCAGATACGCAGTATTTT,CASSWGSDTQYF
.,.,TRBJ1-1,TRBV29-1,TGCAGCGCCCTGACGGACACGAACACTGAAGCTTTCTTT,CSALTDTNTEAFF
few,.,TRBJ2-3,TRBV12-3/TRBV12-4,TGTGCCAGCAGCTTACTAGGAACCACAGATACGCAGTATTTT,CASSLLGTTDTQYF
many,TRBD1,TRBJ1-5,TRBV6-5,TGTGCCAGCAGTTACCCCTCAGGGGGCTCGAATAGTCAGCCCCAGCATTTT,CASSYPSGGSNSQPQHF
.,TRBD1,TRBJ2-1,TRBV5-5,TGTGCCAGCAGCCCCACCGGGACAGGGGGTTGGTATGAGCAGTTCTTC,CASSPTGTGGWYEQFF
few,TRBD1,TRBJ2-5,TRBV3-1,TGTGCCAGCAGCCAATCCTGGACAGGGGATCAAGAGACCCAGTACTTC,CASSQSWTGDQETQYF
few,TRBD1,TRBJ2-7,TRBV20-1,TGCAGTGCTTTTGACAGGGAAGGACTTGGCTACGAGCAGTACTTC,CSAFDREGLGYEQYF
.,.,TRBJ2-6,TRBV4-2,TGTGCCAGCAGCCAAGAGATGATGGCCACCTTCTTCTCTGGGGCCAACGTCCTGACTTTC,CASSQEMMATFFSGANVLTF
few,.,TRBJ2-5,TRBV5-1,TGCGCCAGCAGCCCGGAGCCTACCAGGAGGGAGACCCAGTACTTC,CASSPEPTRRETQYF
.,.,TRBJ2-3,TRBV18,TGTGCCAGCTCACCTCCATCGATCGCTGCGCAGTATTTT,CASSPPSIAAQYF
.,.,TRBJ2-2,TRBV5-6,TGTGCCAGCAGACTCCTACAGGACACCGGGGAGCTGTTTTTT,CASRLLQDTGELFF
many,.,TRBJ2-7,TRBV5-6,TGTGCCAGCACAGCTTGGTTCGGGCCGCTGGACGAGCAGTACTTC,CASTAWFGPLDEQYF
.,TRBD1,TRBJ1-1,TRBV13,TGTGCCAGCAGCTTTCGGAGACAGGGAAAGTGGAACACTGAAGCTTTCTTT,CASSFRRQGKWNTEAFF
few,.,TRBJ2-6,TRBV5-1,TGCGCCAGCAGCTTTTCGGCTGGGGCCAACGTCCTGACTTTC,CASSFSAGANVLTF
.,.,TRBJ1-5,TRBV19,TGTGCCAGTAGTATATCGGGGGGAAGCAATCAGCCCCAGCATTTT,CASSISGGSNQPQHF
few,.,TRBJ1-2,TRBV20-1,TGCAGTGCGGGTCGACAGAAAGCTAACTATGGCTACACCTTC,CSAGRQKANYGYTF
.,.,TRBJ1-1,TRBV5-5,TGTGCCAGCAGCCGGCCCGGGACGGTGAACACTGAAGCTTTCTTT,CASSRPGTVNTEAFF
few,.,TRBJ1-1,TRBV20-1,TGCAGTGCTAGAGACGGGACGTCGAACACTGAAGCTTTCTTT,CSARDGTSNTEAFF
few,TRBD2,TRBJ2-5,TRBV6-1,TGTGCCACCCACCGGACTAGCGGGAGAGAGACCCAGTACTTC,CATHRTSGRETQYF